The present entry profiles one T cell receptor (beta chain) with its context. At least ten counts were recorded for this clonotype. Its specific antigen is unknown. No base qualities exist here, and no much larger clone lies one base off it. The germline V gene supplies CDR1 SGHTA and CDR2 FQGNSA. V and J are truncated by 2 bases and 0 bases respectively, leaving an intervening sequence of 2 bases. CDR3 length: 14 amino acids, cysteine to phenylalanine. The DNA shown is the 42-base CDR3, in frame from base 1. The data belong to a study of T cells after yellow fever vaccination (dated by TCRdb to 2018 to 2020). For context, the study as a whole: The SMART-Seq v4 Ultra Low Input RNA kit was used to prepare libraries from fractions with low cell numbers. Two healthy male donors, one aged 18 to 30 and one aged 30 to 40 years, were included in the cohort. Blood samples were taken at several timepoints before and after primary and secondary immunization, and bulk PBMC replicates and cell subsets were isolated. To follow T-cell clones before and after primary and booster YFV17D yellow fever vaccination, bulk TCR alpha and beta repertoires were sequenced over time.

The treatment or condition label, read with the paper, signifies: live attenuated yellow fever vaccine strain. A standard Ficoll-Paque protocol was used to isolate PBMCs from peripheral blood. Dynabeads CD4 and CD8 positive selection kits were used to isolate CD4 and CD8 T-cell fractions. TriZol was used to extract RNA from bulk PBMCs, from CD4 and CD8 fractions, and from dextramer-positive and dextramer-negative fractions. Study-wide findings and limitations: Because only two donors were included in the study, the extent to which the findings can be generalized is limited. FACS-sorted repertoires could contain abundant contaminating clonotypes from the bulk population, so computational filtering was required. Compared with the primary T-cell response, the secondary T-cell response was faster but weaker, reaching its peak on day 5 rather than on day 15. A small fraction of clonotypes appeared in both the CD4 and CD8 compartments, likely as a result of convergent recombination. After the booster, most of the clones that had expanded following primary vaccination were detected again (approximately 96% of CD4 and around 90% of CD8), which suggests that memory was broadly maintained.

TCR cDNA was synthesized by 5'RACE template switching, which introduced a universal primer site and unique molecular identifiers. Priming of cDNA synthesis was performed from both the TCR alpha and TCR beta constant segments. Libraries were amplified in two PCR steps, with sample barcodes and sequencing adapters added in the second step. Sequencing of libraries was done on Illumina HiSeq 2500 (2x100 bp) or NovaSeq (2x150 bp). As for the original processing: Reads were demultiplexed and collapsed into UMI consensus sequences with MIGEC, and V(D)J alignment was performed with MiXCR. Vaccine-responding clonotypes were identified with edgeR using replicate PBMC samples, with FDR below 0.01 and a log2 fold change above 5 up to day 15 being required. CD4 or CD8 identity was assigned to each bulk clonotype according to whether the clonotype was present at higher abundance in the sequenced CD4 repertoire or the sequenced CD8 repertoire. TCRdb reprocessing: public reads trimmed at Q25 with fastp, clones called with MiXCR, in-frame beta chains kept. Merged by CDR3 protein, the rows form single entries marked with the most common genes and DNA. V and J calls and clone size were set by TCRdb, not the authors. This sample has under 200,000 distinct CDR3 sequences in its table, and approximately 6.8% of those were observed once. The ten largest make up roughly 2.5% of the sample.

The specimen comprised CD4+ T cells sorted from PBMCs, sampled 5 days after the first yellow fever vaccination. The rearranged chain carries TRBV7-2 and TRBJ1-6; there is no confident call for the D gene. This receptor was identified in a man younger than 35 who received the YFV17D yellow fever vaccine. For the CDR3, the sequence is CASSLNSYNSPLHF. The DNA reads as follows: TGTGCCAGCAGCTTAAACTCCTATAATTCACCCCTCCACTTT.